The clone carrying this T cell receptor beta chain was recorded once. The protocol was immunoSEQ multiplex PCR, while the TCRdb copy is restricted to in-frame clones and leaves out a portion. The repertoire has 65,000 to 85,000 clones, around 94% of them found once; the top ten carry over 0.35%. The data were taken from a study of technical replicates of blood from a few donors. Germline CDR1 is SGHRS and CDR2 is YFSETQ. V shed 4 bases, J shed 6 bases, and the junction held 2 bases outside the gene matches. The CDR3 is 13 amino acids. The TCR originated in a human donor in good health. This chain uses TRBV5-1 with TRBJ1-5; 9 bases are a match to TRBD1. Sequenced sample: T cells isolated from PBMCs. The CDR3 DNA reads TGCGCCAGCAGCCCGGACAGGGGTCAGCCCCAGCATTTT. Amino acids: CASSPDRGQPQHF.